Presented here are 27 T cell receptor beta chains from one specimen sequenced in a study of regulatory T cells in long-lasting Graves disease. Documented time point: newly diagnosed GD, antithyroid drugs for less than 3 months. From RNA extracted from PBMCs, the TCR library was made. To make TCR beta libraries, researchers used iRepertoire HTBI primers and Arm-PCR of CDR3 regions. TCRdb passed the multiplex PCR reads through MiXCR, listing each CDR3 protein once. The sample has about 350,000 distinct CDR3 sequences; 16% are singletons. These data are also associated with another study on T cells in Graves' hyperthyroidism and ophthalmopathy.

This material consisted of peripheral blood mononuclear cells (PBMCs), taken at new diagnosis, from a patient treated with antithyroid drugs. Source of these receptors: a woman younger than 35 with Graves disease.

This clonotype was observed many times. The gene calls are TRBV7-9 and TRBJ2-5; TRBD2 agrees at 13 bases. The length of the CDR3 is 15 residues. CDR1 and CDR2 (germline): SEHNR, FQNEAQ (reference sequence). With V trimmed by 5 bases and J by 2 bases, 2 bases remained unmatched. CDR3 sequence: CASSATSGRQETQYF. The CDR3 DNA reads TGTGCCAGCAGCGCGACTAGCGGGAGGCAAGAGACCCAGTACTTC.

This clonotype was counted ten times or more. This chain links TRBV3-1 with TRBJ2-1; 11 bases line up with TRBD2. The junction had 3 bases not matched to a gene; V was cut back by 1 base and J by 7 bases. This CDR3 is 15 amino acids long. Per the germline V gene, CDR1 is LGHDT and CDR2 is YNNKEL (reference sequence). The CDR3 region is CASSQVAGGANEQFF. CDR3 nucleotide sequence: TGTGCCAGCAGCCAAGTAGCGGGAGGGGCAAATGAGCAGTTCTTC.

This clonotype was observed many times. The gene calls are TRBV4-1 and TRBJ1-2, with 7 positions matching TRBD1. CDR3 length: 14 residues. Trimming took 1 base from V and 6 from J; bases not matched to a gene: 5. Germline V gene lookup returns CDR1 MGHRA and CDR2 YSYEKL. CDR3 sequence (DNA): TGCGCCAGCAGCCAAGGACAGGGATTCGATGGCTACACCTTC. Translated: CASSQGQGFDGYTF.

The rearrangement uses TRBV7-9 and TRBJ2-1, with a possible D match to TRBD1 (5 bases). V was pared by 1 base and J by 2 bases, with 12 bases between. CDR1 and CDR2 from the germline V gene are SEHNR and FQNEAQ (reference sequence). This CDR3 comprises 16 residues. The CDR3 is CASSLGGRSPYNEQFF. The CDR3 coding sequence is TGTGCCAGCAGCTTAGGGGGCAGGTCCCCCTACAATGAGCAGTTCTTC.

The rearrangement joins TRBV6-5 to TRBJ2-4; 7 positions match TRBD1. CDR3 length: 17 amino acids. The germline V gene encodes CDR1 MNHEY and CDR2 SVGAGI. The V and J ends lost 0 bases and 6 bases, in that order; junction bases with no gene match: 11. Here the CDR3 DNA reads TGTGCCAGCAGTTACTCGGCCCGGAGCCCAGGGGGAAACATTCAGTACTTC. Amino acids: CASSYSARSPGGNIQYF.

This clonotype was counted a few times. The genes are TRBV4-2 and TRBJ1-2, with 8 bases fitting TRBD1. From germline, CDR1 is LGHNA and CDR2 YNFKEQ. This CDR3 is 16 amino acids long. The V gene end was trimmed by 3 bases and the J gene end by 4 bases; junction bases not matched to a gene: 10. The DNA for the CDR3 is TGTGCCAGCAGCCAGGGTGGACAGGGAAACGTCTATGGCTACACCTTC. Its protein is CASSQGGQGNVYGYTF.

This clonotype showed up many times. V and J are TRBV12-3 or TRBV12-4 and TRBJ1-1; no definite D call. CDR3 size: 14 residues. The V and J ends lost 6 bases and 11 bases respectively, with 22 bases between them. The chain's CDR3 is CASSPRISGAMAFF. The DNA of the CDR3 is TGTGCCAGCAGCCCCAGAATATCCGGTGCGATGGCTTTCTTT.

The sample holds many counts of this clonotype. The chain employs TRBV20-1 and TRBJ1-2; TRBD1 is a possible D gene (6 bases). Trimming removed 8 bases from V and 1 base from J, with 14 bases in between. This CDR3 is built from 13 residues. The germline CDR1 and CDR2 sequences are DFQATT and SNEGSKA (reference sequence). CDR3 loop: CSSLTGVNYGYTF. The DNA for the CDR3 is TGCAGTTCCCTGACAGGCGTTAACTATGGCTACACCTTC.

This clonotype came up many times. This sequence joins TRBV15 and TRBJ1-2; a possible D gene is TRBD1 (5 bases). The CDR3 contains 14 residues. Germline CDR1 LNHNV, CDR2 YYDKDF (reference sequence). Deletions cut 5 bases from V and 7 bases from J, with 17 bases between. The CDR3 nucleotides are TGTGCCACCAGCTCCGGCAGGGTGGGGTTTGGCTACACCTTC. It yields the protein CATSSGRVGFGYTF.

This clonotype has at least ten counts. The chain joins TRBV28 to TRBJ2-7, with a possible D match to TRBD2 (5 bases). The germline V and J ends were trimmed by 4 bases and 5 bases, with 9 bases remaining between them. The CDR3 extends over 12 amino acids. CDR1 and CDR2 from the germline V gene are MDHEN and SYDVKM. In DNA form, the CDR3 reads TGTGCCAGCAGTTCCCTGGAGGACGAGCAGTACTTC. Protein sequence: CASSSLEDEQYF.

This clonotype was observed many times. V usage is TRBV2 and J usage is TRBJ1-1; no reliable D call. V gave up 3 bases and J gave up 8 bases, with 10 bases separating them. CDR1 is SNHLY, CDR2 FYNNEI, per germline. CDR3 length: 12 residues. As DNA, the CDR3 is TGTGCCAGCAGTGAGACCGGGCCGGAAGCTTTCTTT. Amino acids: CASSETGPEAFF.

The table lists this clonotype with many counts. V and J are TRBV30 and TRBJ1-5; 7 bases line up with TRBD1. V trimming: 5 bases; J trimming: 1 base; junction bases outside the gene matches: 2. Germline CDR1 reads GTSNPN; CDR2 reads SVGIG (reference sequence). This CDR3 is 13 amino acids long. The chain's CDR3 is CAWAGGSNQPQHF. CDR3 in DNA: TGTGCCTGGGCAGGGGGAAGCAATCAGCCCCAGCATTTT.

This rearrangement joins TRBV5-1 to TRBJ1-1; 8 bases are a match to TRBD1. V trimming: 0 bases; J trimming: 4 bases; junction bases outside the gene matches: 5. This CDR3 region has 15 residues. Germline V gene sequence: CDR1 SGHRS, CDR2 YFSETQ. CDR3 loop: CASSLAQGAGTEAFF. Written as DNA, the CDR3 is TGCGCCAGCAGCTTGGCCCAGGGGGCTGGCACTGAAGCTTTCTTT.

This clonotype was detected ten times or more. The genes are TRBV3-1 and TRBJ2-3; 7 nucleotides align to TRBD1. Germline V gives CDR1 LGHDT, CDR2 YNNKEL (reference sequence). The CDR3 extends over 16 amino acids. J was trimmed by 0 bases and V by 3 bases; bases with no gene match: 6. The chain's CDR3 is CASSHLRQGSTDTQYF. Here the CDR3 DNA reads TGTGCCAGCAGCCATTTGAGACAGGGAAGCACAGATACGCAGTATTTT.

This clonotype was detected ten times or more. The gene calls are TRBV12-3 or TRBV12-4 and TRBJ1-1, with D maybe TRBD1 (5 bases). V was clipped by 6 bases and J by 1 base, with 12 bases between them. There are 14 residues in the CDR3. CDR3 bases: TGTGCCAGCAGGAGCCGTACAGGGAACACTGAAGCTTTCTTT. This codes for CASRSRTGNTEAFF.

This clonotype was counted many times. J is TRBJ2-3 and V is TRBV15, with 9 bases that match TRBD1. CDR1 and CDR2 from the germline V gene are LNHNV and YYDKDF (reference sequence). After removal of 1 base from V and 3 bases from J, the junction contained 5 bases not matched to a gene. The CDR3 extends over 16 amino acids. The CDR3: CATSRGPTGGTDTQYF. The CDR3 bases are TGTGCCACCAGCAGAGGACCGACAGGGGGGACAGATACGCAGTATTTT.

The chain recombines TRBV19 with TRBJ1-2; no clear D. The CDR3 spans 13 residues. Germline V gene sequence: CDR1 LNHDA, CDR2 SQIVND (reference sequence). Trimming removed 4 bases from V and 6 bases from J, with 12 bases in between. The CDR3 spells CASSRLTPDGYTF. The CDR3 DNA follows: TGTGCCAGTAGTAGGTTAACCCCGGATGGCTACACCTTC.

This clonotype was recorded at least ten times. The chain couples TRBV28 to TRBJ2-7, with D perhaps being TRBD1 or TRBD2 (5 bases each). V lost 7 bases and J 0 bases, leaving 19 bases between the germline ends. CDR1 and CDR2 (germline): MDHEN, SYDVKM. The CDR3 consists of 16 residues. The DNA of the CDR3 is TGTGCCAGCATCACCGAGGGCCTCCAGGGCTCCTACGAGCAGTACTTC. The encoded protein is CASITEGLQGSYEQYF.

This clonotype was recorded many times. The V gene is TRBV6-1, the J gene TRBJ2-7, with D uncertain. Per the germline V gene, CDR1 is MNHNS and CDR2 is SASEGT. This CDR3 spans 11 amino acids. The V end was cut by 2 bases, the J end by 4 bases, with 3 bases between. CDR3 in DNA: TGTGCCAGCAGTGAAATATACGAGCAGTACTTC. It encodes CASSEIYEQYF.

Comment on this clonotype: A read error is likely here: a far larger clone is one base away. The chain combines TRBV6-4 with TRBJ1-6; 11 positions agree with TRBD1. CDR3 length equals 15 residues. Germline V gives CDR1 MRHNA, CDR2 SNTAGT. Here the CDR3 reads CGSSEGTGGNSPLHF. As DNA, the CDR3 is TGTGGCAGCAGTGAAGGGACAGGGGGAAATTCACCCCTCCACTTT.

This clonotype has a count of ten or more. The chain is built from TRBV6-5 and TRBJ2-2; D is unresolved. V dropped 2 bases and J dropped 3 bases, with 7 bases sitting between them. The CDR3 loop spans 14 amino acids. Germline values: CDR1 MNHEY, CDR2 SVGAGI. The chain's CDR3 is CASSYGTYTGELFF. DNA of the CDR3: TGTGCCAGCAGTTACGGCACTTACACCGGGGAGCTGTTTTTT.

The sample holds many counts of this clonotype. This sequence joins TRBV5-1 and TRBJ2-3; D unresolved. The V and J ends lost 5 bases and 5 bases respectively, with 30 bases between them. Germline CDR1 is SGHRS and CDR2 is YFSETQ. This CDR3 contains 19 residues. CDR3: CASRQPSGRRDEVLDTQYF. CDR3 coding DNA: TGCGCCAGCAGACAACCCTCGGGTAGGCGCGACGAAGTTTTAGATACGCAGTATTTT.

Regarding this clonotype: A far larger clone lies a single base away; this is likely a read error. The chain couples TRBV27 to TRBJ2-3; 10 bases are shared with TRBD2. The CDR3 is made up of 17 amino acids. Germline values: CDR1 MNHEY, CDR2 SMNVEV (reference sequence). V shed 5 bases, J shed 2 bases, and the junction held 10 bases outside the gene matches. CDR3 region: CASSDRPSGGHTDTQYF. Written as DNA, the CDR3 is TGTGCCAGCAGTGATCGGCCTAGCGGGGGACACACAGATACGCAGTATTTT.

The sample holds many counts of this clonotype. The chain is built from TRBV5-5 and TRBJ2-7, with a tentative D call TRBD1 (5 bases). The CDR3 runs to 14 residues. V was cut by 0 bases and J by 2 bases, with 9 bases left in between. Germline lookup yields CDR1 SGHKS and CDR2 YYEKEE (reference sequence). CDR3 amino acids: CASSLAVRAYEQYF. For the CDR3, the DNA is TGTGCCAGCAGCTTGGCTGTCAGGGCCTACGAGCAGTACTTC.

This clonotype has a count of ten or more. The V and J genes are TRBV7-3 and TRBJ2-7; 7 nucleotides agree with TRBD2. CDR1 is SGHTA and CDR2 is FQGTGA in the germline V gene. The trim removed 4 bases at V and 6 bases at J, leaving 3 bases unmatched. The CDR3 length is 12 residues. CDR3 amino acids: CASSSSGGEQYF. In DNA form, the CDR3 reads TGTGCCAGCAGCTCCTCGGGGGGCGAGCAGTACTTC.

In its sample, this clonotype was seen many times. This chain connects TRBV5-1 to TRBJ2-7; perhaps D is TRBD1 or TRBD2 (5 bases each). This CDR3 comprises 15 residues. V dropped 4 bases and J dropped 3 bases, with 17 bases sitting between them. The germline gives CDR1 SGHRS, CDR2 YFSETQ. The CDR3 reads CASSPGDGTGYEQYF. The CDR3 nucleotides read TGCGCCAGCAGCCCTGGGGACGGGACGGGCTACGAGCAGTACTTC.

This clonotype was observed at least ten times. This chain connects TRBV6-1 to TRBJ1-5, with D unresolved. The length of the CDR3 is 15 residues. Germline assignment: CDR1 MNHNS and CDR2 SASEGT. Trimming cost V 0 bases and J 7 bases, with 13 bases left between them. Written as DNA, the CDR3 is TGTGCCAGCAGTGAAGCCCCAGGCCGGGGACAGCCCCAGCATTTT. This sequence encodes CASSEAPGRGQPQHF.